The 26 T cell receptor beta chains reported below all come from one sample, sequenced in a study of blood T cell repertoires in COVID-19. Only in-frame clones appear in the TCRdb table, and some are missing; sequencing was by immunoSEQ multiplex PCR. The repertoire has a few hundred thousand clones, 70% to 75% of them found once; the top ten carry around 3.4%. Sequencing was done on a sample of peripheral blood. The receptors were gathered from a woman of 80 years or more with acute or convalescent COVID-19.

CDR3 protein: CASKRRTGSTGELFF. For the CDR3, the DNA is TGTGCCAGCAAGCGCAGGACAGGGAGCACCGGGGAGCTGTTTTTT. The genes are TRBV2 and TRBJ2-2; TRBD1 aligns across 8 bases. The CDR3 has 15 amino acids. With 7 bases clipped from V and 4 bases from J, the junction kept 8 bases outside the gene matches. CDR1 is SNHLY and CDR2 is FYNNEI in the germline V gene.

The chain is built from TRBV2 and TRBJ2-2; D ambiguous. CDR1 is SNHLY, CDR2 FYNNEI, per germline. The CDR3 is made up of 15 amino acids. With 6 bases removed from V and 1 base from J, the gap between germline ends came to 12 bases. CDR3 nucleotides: TGTGCCAGCAGGATATCAGAACAGAACACCGGGGAGCTGTTTTTT. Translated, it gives CASRISEQNTGELFF.

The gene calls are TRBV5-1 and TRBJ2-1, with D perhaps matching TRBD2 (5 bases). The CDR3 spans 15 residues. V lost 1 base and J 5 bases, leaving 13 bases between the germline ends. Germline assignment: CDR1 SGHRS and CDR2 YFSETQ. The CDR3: CASSLSGAENNEQFF. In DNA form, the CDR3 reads TGCGCCAGCAGCTTGTCCGGAGCGGAAAACAATGAGCAGTTCTTC.

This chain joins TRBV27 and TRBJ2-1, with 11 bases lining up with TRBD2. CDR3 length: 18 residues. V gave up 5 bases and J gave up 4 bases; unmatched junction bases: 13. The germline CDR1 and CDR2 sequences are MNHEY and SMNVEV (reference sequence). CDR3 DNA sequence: TGTGCCAGCAGTCTTCGGCGGGGGACTAGCGGCATTTACAATGAGCAGTTCTTC. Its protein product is CASSLRRGTSGIYNEQFF.

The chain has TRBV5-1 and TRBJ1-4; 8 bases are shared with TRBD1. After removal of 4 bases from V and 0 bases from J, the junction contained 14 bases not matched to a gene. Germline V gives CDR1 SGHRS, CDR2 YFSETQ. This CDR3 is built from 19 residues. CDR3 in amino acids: CASSRGPGQGLTTNEKLFF. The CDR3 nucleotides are TGCGCCAGCAGCCGGGGACCCGGACAGGGCCTAACAACTAATGAAAAACTGTTTTTT.

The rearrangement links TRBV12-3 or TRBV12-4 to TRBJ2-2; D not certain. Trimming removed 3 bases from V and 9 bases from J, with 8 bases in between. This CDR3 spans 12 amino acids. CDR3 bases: TGTGCCAGCAGTTTCGGTCGGTGGGAGCTGTTTTTT. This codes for CASSFGRWELFF.

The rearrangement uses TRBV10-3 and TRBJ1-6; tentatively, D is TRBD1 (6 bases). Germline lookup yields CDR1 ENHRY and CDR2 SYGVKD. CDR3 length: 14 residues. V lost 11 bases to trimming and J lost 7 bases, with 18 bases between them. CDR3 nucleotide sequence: TGTGCCTCAAGGACGGACAGCCTGAATTCACCCCTCCACTTT. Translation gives CASRTDSLNSPLHF.

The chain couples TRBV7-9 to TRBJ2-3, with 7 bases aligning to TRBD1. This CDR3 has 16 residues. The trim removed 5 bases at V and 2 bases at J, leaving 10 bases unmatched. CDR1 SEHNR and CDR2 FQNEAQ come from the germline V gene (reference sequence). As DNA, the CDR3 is TGTGCCAGCAGCAACCTTGACAGGGTGGTCACAGATACGCAGTATTTT. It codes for CASSNLDRVVTDTQYF. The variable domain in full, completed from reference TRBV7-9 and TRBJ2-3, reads DTGVSQNPRHKITKRGQNVTFRCDPISEHNRLYWYRQTLGQGPEFLTYFQNEAQLEKSRLLSDRFSAERPKGSFSTLEIQRTEQGDSAMYLCASSNLDRVVTDTQYFGPGTRLTVL.

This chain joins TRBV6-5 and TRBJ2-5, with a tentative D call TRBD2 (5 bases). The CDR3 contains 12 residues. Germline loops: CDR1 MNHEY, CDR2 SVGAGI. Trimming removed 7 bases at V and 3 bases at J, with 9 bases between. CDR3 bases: TGTGCCAGCACCCCCGGGGAAGAGACCCAGTACTTC. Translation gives CASTPGEETQYF.

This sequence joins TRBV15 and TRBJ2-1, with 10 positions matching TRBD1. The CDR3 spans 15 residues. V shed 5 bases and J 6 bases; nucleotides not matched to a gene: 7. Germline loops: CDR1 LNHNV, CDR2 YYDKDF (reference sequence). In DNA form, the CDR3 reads TGTGCCACCAGCCCCCGGGACAGGGGCTTCAATGAGCAGTTCTTC. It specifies CATSPRDRGFNEQFF.

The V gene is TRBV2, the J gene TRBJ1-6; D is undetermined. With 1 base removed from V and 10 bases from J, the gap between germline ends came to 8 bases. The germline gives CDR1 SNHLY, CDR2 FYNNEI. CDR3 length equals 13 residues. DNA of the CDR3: TGTGCCAGCAGTGAAGGCAGTCCGTCACCCCTCCACTTT. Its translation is CASSEGSPSPLHF.

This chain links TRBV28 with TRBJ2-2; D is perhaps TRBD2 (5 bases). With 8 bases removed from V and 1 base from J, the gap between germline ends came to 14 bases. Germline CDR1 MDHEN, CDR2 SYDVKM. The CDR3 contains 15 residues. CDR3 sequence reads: CASAFRTLNTGELFF. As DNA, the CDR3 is TGTGCCAGCGCTTTCCGGACTTTGAACACCGGGGAGCTGTTTTTT.

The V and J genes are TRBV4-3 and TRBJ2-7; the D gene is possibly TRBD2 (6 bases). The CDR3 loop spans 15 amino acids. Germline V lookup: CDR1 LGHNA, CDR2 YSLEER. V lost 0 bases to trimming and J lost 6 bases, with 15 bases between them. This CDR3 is CASSQDKLASGEQYF. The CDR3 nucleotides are TGCGCCAGCAGCCAAGATAAGCTAGCGTCGGGCGAGCAGTACTTC.

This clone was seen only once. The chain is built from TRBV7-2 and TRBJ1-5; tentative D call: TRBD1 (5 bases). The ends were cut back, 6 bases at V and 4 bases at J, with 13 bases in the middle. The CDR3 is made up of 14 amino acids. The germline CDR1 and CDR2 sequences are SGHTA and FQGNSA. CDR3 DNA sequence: TGTGCCAGCAGGGAGGGGAGTAGTAATCAGCCCCAGCATTTT. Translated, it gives CASREGSSNQPQHF.

The CDR3 loop reads CASSLQGGTGELFF. As DNA, the CDR3 is TGTGCCAGCAGTTTGCAGGGGGGAACCGGGGAGCTGTTTTTT. The chain combines TRBV28 with TRBJ2-2; tentative D call: TRBD1 (7 bases). The CDR3 has 14 amino acids. Trimming pared 3 bases from V and 5 bases from J, leaving 10 bases between. Germline values: CDR1 MDHEN, CDR2 SYDVKM.

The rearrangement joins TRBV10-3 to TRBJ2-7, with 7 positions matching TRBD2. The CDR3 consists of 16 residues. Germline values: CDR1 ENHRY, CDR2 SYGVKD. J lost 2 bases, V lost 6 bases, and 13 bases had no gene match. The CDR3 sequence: CAISPDAWEGPYEQYF. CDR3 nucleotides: TGTGCCATCAGCCCTGATGCGTGGGAGGGCCCCTACGAGCAGTACTTC.

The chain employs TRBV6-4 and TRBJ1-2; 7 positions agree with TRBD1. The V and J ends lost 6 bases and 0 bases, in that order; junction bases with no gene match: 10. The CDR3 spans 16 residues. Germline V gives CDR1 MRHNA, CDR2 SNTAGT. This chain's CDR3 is CASSGGDSPTNYGYTF. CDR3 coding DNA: TGTGCCAGCAGCGGGGGGGACAGCCCTACTAACTATGGCTACACCTTC.

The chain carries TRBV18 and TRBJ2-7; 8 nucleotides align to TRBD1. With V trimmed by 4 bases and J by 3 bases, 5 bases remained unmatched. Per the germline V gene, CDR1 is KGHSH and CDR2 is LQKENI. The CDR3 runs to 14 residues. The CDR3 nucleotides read TGTGCCAGCTCACAATCGACAGGGGACTACGAGCAGTACTTC. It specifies CASSQSTGDYEQYF.

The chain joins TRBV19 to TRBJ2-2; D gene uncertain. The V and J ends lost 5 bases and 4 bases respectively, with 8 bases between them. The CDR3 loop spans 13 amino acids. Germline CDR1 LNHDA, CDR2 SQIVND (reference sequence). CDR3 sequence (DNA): TGTGCCAGTAGTGTCAGAACCACCGGGGAGCTGTTTTTT. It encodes CASSVRTTGELFF.

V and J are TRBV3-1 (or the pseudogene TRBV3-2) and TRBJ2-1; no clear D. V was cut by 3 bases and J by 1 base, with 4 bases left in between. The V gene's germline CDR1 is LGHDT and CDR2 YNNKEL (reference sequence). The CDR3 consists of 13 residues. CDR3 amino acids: CASSQRSYNEQFF. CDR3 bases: TGTGCCAGCAGCCAGCGGTCCTACAATGAGCAGTTCTTC.

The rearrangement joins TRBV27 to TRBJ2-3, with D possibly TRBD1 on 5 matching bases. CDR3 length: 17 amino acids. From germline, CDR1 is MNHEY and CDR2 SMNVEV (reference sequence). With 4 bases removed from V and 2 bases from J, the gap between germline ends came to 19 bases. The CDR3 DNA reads TGTGCCAGCAGTTCATGGGGCCGATCTCGTTTCACAGATACGCAGTATTTT. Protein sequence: CASSSWGRSRFTDTQYF.

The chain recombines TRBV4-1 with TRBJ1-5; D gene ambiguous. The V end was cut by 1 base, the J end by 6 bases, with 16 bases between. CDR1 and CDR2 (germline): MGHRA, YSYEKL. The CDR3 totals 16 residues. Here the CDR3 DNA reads TGCGCCAGCAGCCAAGGTAATCCGCGGGGAACTCAGCCCCAGCATTTT. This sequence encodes CASSQGNPRGTQPQHF.

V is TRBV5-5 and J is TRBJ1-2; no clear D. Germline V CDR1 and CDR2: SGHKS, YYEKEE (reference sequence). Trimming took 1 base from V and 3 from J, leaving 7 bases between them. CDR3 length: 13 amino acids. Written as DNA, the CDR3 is TGTGCCAGCAGCTTGATGCAGGACTATGGCTACACCTTC. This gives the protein CASSLMQDYGYTF.

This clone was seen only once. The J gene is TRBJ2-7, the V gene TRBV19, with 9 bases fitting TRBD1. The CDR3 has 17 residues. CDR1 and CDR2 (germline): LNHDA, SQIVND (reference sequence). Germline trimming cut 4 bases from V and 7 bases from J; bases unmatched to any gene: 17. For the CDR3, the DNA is TGTGCCAGTAGTAGTACCGGGACAGGGAAACGTCTTACTGAGCAGTACTTC. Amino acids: CASSSTGTGKRLTEQYF.

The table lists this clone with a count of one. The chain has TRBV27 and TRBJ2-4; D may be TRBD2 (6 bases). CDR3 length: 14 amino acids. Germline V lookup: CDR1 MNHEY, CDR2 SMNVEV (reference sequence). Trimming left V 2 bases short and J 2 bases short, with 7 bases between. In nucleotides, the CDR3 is TGTGCCAGCAGTTTAGCGGGAACCAAAAACATTCAGTACTTC. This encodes CASSLAGTKNIQYF.

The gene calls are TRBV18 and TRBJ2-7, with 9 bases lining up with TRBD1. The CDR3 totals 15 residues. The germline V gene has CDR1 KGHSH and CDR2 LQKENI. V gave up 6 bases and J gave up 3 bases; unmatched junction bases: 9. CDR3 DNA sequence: TGTGCCAGCTCCCTTTCTACGGGACAGGGCTACGAGCAGTACTTC. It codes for CASSLSTGQGYEQYF.